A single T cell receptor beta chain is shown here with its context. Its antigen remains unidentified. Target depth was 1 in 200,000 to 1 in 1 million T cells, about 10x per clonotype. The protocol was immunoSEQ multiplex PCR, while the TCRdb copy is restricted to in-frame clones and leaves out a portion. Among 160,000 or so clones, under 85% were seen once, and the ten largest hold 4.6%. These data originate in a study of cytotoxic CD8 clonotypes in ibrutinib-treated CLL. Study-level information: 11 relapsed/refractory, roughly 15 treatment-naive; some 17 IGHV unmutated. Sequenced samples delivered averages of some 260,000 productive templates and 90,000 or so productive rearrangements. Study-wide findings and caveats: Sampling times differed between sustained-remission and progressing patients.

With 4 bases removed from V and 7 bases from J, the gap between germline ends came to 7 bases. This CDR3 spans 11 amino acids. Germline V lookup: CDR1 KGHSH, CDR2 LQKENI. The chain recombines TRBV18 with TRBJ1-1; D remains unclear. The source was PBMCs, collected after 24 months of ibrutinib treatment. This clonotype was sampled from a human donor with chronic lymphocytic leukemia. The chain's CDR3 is CASSLLDEAFF. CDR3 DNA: TGTGCCAGCTCACTACTGGATGAAGCTTTCTTT.